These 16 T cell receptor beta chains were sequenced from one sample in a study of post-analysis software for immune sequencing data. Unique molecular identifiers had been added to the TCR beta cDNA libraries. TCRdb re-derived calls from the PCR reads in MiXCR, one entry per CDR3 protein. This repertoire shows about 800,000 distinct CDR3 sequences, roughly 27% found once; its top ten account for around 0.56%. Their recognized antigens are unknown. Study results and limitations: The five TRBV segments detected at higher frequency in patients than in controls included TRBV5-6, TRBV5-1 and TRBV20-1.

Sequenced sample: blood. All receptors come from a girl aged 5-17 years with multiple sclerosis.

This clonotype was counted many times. The CDR3 region has the DNA TGTGCCAGCGCTCCGGGGGGAAACACTGAAGCTTTCTTT. Translated: CASAPGGNTEAFF. The V call is TRBV7-9, the J call TRBJ1-1; tentatively, D is TRBD1 (5 bases). This CDR3 has 13 amino acids. The germline CDR1 and CDR2 sequences are SEHNR and FQNEAQ (reference sequence). Trimming took off 8 bases at V and 2 bases at J, with 12 bases between the two ends.

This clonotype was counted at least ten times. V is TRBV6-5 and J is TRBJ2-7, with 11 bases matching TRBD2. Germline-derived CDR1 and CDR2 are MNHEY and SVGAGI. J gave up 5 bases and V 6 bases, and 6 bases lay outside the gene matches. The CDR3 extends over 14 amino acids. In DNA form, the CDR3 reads TGTGCCAGCAGCTCTCTAGCGGGGGGTAACGAGCAGTACTTC. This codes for CASSSLAGGNEQYF.

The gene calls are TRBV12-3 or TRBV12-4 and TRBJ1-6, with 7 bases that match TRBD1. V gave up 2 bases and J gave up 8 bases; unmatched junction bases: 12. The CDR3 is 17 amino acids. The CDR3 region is CASSLSGTGAFDSPLHF. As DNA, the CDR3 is TGTGCCAGCAGTTTATCCGGTACAGGGGCATTCGATTCACCCCTCCACTTT.

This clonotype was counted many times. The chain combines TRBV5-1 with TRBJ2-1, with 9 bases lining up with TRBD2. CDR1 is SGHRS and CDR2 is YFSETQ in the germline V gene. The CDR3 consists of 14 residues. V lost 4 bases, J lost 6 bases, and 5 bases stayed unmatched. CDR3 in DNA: TGCGCCAGCAGCCAGTCTAGCGGGACCAATGAGCAGTTCTTC. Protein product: CASSQSSGTNEQFF.

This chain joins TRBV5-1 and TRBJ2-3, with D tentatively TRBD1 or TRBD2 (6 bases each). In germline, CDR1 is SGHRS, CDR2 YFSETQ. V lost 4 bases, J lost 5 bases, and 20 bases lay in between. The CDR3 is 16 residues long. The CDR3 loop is CASSPVTGTRGDTQYF. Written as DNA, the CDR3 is TGCGCCAGCAGCCCCGTCACAGGGACGCGGGGAGATACGCAGTATTTT.

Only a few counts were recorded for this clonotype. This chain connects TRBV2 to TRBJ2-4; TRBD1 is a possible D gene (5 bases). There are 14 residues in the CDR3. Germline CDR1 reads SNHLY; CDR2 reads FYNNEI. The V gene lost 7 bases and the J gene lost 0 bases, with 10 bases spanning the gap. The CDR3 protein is CASNRPVAKNIQYF. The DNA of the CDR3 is TGTGCCAGCAACAGGCCCGTAGCCAAAAACATTCAGTACTTC.

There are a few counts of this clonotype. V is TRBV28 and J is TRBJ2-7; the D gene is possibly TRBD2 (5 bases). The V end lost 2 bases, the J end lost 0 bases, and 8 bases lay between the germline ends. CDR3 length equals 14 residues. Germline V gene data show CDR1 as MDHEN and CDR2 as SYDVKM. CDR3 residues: CASSLTRASYEQYF. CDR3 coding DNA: TGTGCCAGCAGTTTAACGCGGGCCTCCTACGAGCAGTACTTC.

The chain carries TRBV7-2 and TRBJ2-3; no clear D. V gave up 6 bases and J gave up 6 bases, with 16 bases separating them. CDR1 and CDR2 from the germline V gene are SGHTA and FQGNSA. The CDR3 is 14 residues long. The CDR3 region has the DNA TGTGCCAGCAGTTTATACTTTACCTTTGATACGCAGTATTTT. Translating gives CASSLYFTFDTQYF.

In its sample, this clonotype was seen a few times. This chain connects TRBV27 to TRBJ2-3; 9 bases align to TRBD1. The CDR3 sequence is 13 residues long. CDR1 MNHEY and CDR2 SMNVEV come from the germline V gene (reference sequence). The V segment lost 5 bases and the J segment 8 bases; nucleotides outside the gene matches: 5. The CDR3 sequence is CASSGRQGGTQYF. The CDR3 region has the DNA TGTGCCAGCAGTGGGAGACAGGGGGGTACGCAGTATTTT.

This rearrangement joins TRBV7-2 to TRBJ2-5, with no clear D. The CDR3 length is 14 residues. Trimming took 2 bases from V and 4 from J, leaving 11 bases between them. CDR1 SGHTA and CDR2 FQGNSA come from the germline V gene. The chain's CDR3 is CASSLRPVRETQYF. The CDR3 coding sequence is TGTGCCAGCAGCTTAAGGCCAGTGAGAGAGACCCAGTACTTC.

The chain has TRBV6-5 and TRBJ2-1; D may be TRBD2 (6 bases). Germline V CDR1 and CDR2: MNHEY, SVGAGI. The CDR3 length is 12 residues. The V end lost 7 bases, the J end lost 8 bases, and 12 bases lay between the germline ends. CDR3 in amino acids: CASTGLSYEQFF. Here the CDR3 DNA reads TGTGCCAGCACCGGACTATCGTATGAGCAGTTCTTC.

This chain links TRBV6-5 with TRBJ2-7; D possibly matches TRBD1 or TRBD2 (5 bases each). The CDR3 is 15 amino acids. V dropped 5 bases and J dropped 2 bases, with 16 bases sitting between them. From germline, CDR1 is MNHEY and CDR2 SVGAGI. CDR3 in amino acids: CASSAPGAGPYEQYF. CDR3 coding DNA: TGTGCCAGCAGTGCCCCCGGGGCGGGCCCCTACGAGCAGTACTTC.

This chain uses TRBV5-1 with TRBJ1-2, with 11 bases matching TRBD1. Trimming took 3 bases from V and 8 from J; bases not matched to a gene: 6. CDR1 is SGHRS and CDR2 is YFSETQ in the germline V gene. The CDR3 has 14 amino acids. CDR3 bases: TGCGCCAGCAGCTCCGGACAGGGGGCTTGGGGCTACACCTTC. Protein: CASSSGQGAWGYTF.

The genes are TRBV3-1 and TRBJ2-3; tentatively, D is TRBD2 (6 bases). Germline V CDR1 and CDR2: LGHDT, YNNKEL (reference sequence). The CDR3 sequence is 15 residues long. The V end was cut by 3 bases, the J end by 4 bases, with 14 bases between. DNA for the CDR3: TGTGCCAGCAGCCAGGTTGGAGGGATCTCAGATACGCAGTATTTT. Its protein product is CASSQVGGISDTQYF.

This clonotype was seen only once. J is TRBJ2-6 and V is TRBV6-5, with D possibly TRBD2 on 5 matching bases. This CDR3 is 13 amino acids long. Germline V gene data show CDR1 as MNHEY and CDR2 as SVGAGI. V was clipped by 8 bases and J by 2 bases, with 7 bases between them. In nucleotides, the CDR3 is TGTGCCAGCGGGAGTGCTGGGGCCAACGTCCTGACTTTC. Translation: CASGSAGANVLTF.

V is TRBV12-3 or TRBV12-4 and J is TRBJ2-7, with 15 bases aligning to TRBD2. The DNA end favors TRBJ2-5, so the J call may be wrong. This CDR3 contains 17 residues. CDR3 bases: TGTGCCAGCAGTTTAACGGGACTAGCGGGAGGTGGCGAGACCCAGTACTTC. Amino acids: CASSLTGLAGGGETQYF.